Below are 15 T cell receptor beta chains sequenced from a single sample in a study of beta chain features in type 1 diabetes (dated by TCRdb to between 2017 and 2018). The protocol used for the library was the immunoSEQ multiplex PCR assay. The High Capacity cDNA Reverse Transcription Kit was used to reverse transcribe all of the isolated RNA, meaning that expressed TCRB transcripts were what got sequenced. The immuneACCESS repertoire file appears here via TCRdb, limited to in-frame rearrangements. These files lack a portion of the clones; in checked studies, under half of the deficit traces to unresolved V genes, and the cause of the others is not known. Within this sample are 500,000 to 700,000 clones, with around a sixth of them counted one time only. Approximately 0.093% of the sample belongs to the ten largest clones. Sequenced input: naive CD4+ T cells from blood. The cell subset or site label, as the study defines it: true naive CD4+ T cells. The receptors shown here come from a man in his late teens or twenties in good health.

This clone appeared a few times. The chain carries TRBV5-1 and TRBJ2-2, with 9 bases that match TRBD2. Trimming at V came to 5 bases and at J to 2 bases, leaving 4 bases not matched to a gene. Germline V lookup: CDR1 SGHRS, CDR2 YFSETQ. The CDR3 totals 15 residues. CDR3: CASSLAGFNTGELFF. CDR3 in DNA: TGCGCCAGCAGTCTAGCGGGATTTAACACCGGGGAGCTGTTTTTT.

V usage is TRBV7-2 and J usage is TRBJ1-5; no definite D call. CDR1 is SGHTA, CDR2 FQGNSA, per germline. V was pared by 3 bases and J by 0 bases, with 15 bases between. The CDR3 covers 17 residues. CDR3 bases: TGTGCCAGCAGCTTGGCACAGCCGGGGAATAGCAATCAGCCCCAGCATTTT. This translates into CASSLAQPGNSNQPQHF. Supplemented by reference TRBV7-2 and TRBJ1-5, the full variable domain reads GAGVSQSPSNKVTEKGKDVELRCDPISGHTALYWYRQSLGQGLEFLIYFQGNSAPDKSGLPSDRFSAERTGGSVSTLTIQRTQQEDSAVYLCASSLAQPGNSNQPQHFGDGTRLSIL.

Only a few counts were recorded for this clone. This sequence joins TRBV6-5 and TRBJ1-5; tentatively, D is TRBD1 (5 bases). The CDR3 sequence is 15 residues long. V dropped 6 bases and J dropped 1 base, with 13 bases sitting between them. Germline CDR1 is MNHEY and CDR2 is SVGAGI. The CDR3 spells CASRPARDSNQPQHF. The CDR3 region has the DNA TGTGCCAGCAGACCGGCGAGGGACAGCAATCAGCCCCAGCATTTT.

The chain links TRBV25-1 to TRBJ1-1; TRBD1 is a possible D gene (5 bases). Trimming took 8 bases from V and 1 from J, leaving 14 bases between them. The CDR3 runs 14 residues. Germline V lookup: CDR1 MGHDK, CDR2 SYGVNS. CDR3 sequence (DNA): TGTGCCAGCGTACCTCCGGGGGGGAACACTGAAGCTTTCTTT. It is translated as CASVPPGGNTEAFF.

This clone was found a few times. The rearrangement links TRBV4-2 to TRBJ2-1; possibly TRBD2 for D (5 bases). The CDR3 runs to 15 residues. Germline CDR1 LGHNA, CDR2 YNFKEQ. V was clipped by 1 base and J by 3 bases, with 10 bases between them. The CDR3 loop reads CASSQASGVYNEQFF. The CDR3 DNA follows: TGTGCCAGCAGCCAAGCAAGCGGAGTCTACAATGAGCAGTTCTTC.

This clone was recorded a few times. Other DNA variants within this sample encode the same CDR3. V gene TRBV15 combines with J gene TRBJ2-5, with TRBD1 as a possible D gene (5 bases). V was clipped by 0 bases and J by 4 bases, with 6 bases between them. Per the germline V gene, CDR1 is LNHNV and CDR2 is YYDKDF (reference sequence). This CDR3 has 13 amino acids. This CDR3 reads CATSRDRGETQYF. The DNA of the CDR3 is TGTGCCACCAGCAGAGATAGGGGAGAGACCCAGTACTTC.

This clone was seen a few times. The V gene is TRBV4-1, the J gene TRBJ1-4; possible D gene TRBD1, 5 bases. V lost 1 base to trimming and J lost 8 bases, with 8 bases between them. The germline V gene has CDR1 MGHRA and CDR2 YSYEKL. The CDR3 covers 13 residues. The CDR3 nucleotides are TGCGCCAGCAGCCAAGTGTCAGGGGAAAAACTGTTTTTT. This codes for CASSQVSGEKLFF.

DNA of the CDR3: TGCAGCGTTGGGAACAGGGGGCTTACGGCCGGCGGCTACACCTTC. It encodes CSVGNRGLTAGGYTF. The genes are TRBV29-1 and TRBJ1-2; 9 positions match TRBD1. The CDR3 totals 15 residues. J gave up 8 bases and V 4 bases, and 14 bases lay outside the gene matches. Germline CDR1 is SQVTM and CDR2 is ANQGSEA.

The table lists this clone with a few counts. The chain recombines TRBV7-2 with TRBJ1-1, with 7 bases lining up with TRBD1. The junction had 12 bases not matched to a gene; V was cut back by 5 bases and J by 6 bases. The V gene's germline CDR1 is SGHTA and CDR2 FQGNSA. The length of the CDR3 is 15 residues. CDR3 coding DNA: TGTGCCAGCAGCATCGACAGGGCATCCCGTTCTGAAGCTTTCTTT. This translates into CASSIDRASRSEAFF.

This clone was seen only a few times. The J gene is TRBJ1-1, the V gene TRBV13, with D possibly matching TRBD1 (6 bases). Germline V lookup: CDR1 PRHDT, CDR2 FYEKMQ (reference sequence). The CDR3 sequence is 16 residues long. The germline V and J ends were trimmed by 4 bases and 0 bases, with 15 bases remaining between them. The CDR3 here is CASSSRQARMNTEAFF. The DNA of the CDR3 is TGTGCCAGCAGCTCGCGACAGGCGAGGATGAACACTGAAGCTTTCTTT.

Details on this clone: The sample contains more than one DNA sequence encoding this CDR3. The gene calls are TRBV18 and TRBJ1-1; 8 bases are shared with TRBD1. The V segment lost 3 bases and the J segment 3 bases; nucleotides outside the gene matches: 3. The CDR3 length is 14 residues. Germline V CDR1 and CDR2: KGHSH, LQKENI. The CDR3 loop reads CASSPLTGDTEAFF. The CDR3 nucleotides are TGTGCCAGCTCACCCCTGACAGGGGACACTGAAGCTTTCTTT.

The table lists this clone with a few counts. This rearrangement joins TRBV19 to TRBJ2-7; D assignment may be TRBD1 or TRBD2 (6 bases each). CDR3 length: 13 amino acids. From germline, CDR1 is LNHDA and CDR2 SQIVND (reference sequence). Trimming took 6 bases from V and 3 from J, leaving 12 bases between them. CDR3 coding DNA: TGTGCCAGTAGAGGGGGACTTCTCTACGAGCAGTACTTC. This encodes CASRGGLLYEQYF. Full variable domain (outside the CDR3, taken from reference TRBV19 and TRBJ2-7): DGGITQSPKYLFRKEGQNVTLSCEQNLNHDAMYWYRQDPGQGLRLIYYSQIVNDFQKGDIAEGYSVSREKKESFPLTVTSAQKNPTAFYLCASRGGLLYEQYFGPGTRLTVT.

The chain couples TRBV2 to TRBJ1-5, with D possibly TRBD1 on 6 matching bases. This CDR3 is built from 13 residues. The germline V gene has CDR1 SNHLY and CDR2 FYNNEI. The V and J ends lost 7 bases and 3 bases respectively, with 10 bases between them. The CDR3 protein is CASTRDTNQPQHF. The DNA for the CDR3 is TGTGCCAGCACCCGGGACACCAATCAGCCCCAGCATTTT.

This clone showed up just a few times. The CDR3 reads CASSLTFRADNQPQHF. The CDR3 DNA reads as TGCGCCAGCAGCTTGACCTTCCGGGCCGACAATCAGCCCCAGCATTTT. J is TRBJ1-5 and V is TRBV5-1, with no clear D. Per germline, CDR1 SGHRS and CDR2 YFSETQ. The CDR3 consists of 16 residues. The V end lost 1 base, the J end lost 3 bases, and 14 bases lay between the germline ends. Complete variable domain (other parts from reference TRBV5-1 and TRBJ1-5): KAGVTQTPRYLIKTRGQQVTLSCSPISGHRSVSWYQQTPGQGLQFLFEYFSETQRNKGNFPGRFSGRQFSNSRSEMNVSTLELGDSALYLCASSLTFRADNQPQHFGDGTRLSIL.

In this sample, this clone turned up a few times. V gene TRBV28 combines with J gene TRBJ2-5, with 8 bases that match TRBD2. Unmatched junction bases numbered 21, after V lost 6 bases and J lost 6 bases. The V gene's germline CDR1 is MDHEN and CDR2 SYDVKM. This CDR3 region has 18 residues. The CDR3 DNA sequence: TGTGCCAGCAGCCTCACCTACGGGGCGGGAGGAGGCGTAAAGACCCAGTACTTC. Its translation: CASSLTYGAGGGVKTQYF.